Shown below are 9 T cell receptor beta chains from a single sample sequenced in a study of cytotoxic CD8 clonotypes in ibrutinib-treated CLL. TCRdb keeps only in-frame clones here, not all; method: immunoSEQ multiplex PCR. This table has around 310,000 clones, 80% appearing once. This material consisted of PBMCs, taken before ibrutinib treatment. Receptors originate from a human donor with chronic lymphocytic leukemia.

The J gene is TRBJ1-1, the V gene TRBV29-1; 7 nucleotides agree with TRBD1. J gave up 0 bases and V 5 bases, and 6 bases lay outside the gene matches. Germline CDR1 is SQVTM and CDR2 is ANQGSEA. This CDR3 spans 14 amino acids. The CDR3 nucleotides read TGCAGCGTTACAAGACAGGGCATGAACACTGAAGCTTTCTTT. It codes for CSVTRQGMNTEAFF.

The rearrangement links TRBV30 to TRBJ2-3; 9 bases map to TRBD2. The CDR3 has 19 residues. The junction had 18 bases not matched to a gene; V was cut back by 5 bases and J by 0 bases. Germline lookup yields CDR1 GTSNPN and CDR2 SVGIG (reference sequence). Here the CDR3 reads CAWAKSGTSRYTSTDTQYF. Here the CDR3 DNA reads TGTGCCTGGGCGAAAAGCGGGACTAGCAGATACACTAGCACAGATACGCAGTATTTT.

The chain uses TRBV7-7 and TRBJ2-1, with 9 bases aligning to TRBD2. This CDR3 comprises 12 residues. Germline CDR1 is SSHAT and CDR2 is FNYEAQ (reference sequence). Written as DNA, the CDR3 is TGTGCTACGGCGGGACTAGCCGGAGAGCAGTTCTTC. It translates to CATAGLAGEQFF.

V is TRBV7-3 and J is TRBJ2-1; 10 bases map to TRBD2. The junction had 3 bases not matched to a gene; V was cut back by 0 bases and J by 4 bases. The CDR3 runs 16 residues. The germline gives CDR1 SGHTA, CDR2 FQGTGA. In nucleotides, the CDR3 is TGTGCCAGCAGCTTAACGGGACTAGCGCTTTACAATGAGCAGTTCTTC. The encoded protein is CASSLTGLALYNEQFF.

The V gene is TRBV7-2, the J gene TRBJ2-5; D gene unclear. From germline, CDR1 is SGHTA and CDR2 FQGNSA. V lost 1 base to trimming and J lost 5 bases, with 8 bases between them. CDR3 size: 13 residues. CDR3 amino acids: CASSLVGRETQYF. The CDR3 DNA reads as TGTGCCAGCAGCTTAGTAGGACGGGAGACCCAGTACTTC.

This clone has a handful of counts. The chain couples TRBV25-1 to TRBJ1-2, with D unresolved. Per the germline V gene, CDR1 is MGHDK and CDR2 is SYGVNS. The CDR3 covers 13 residues. Between the trimmed V and J ends, which lost 1 base and 7 bases, there was a span of 10 bases. In DNA, the CDR3 is TGTGCCAGCAGTGAATGGGAGGGCCGTGGCTACACCTTC. This gives the protein CASSEWEGRGYTF.

This rearrangement joins TRBV18 to TRBJ1-1, with D unresolved. The CDR3 is made up of 13 amino acids. Germline lookup yields CDR1 KGHSH and CDR2 LQKENI. The V end lost 2 bases, the J end lost 1 base, and 5 bases lay between the germline ends. CDR3 nucleotides: TGTGCCAGCTCACCAAACAAGAACACTGAAGCTTTCTTT. Its translation is CASSPNKNTEAFF.

The chain joins TRBV19 to TRBJ2-3, with D possibly called TRBD1 or TRBD2 (5 bases each). Trimming removed 6 bases from V and 3 bases from J, with 16 bases in between. This CDR3 contains 15 residues. Germline values: CDR1 LNHDA, CDR2 SQIVND (reference sequence). The CDR3 DNA is TGTGCCAGTAGAGGGACCTTTACTGGGACAGATACGCAGTATTTT. Its protein product is CASRGTFTGTDTQYF.

CDR3 protein: CASSFWLVGELFF. In DNA, the CDR3 is TGTGCCAGCAGCTTCTGGCTCGTCGGGGAGCTGTTTTTT. The V gene is TRBV11-2, the J gene TRBJ2-2; no definite D call. The CDR3 has 13 amino acids. Germline V gene sequence: CDR1 SGHAT, CDR2 FQNNGV. The V gene lost 3 bases and the J gene lost 7 bases, with 9 bases spanning the gap.